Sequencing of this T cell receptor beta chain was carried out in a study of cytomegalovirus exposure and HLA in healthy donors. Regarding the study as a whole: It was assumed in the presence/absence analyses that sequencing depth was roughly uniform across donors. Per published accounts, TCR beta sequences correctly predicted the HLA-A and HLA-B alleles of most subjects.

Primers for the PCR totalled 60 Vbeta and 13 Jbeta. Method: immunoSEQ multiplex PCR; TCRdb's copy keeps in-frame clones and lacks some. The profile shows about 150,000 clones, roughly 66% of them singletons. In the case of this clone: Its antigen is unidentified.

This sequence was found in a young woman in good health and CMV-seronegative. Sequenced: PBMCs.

The CDR3 reads CASSYFGTGGGNQPQHF. CDR3 sequence (DNA): TGTGCCAGCAGCTATTTCGGGACAGGGGGCGGCAATCAGCCCCAGCATTTT. This chain joins TRBV5-8 and TRBJ1-5, with 12 bases lining up with TRBD1. J lost 2 bases, V lost 3 bases, and 6 bases had no gene match. Germline V gives CDR1 SGHTS, CDR2 YDEGEE. The CDR3 is made up of 17 amino acids.